This entry lists 25 T cell receptor beta chains sequenced from one sample in a study of neurological immune-mediated disorders. TCRdb re-derived calls from the 5' RACE reads in MiXCR, one entry per CDR3 protein. The table includes about 84,000 distinct CDR3 sequences, around 4.5% detected once. Time point here: longitudinal time-point 3. Material for sequencing was PBMCs. The receptor source for this set is a woman between 55 and 75 years old with multiple sclerosis.

V is TRBV7-8 and J is TRBJ2-7; D call uncertain. The CDR3 loop spans 15 amino acids. V was pared by 3 bases and J by 1 base, with 13 bases between. Per germline, CDR1 SGHVS and CDR2 FQNEAQ. CDR3 nucleotide sequence: TGTGCCAGCAGCTTTTTGGCAGCGCCTTCCTACGAGCAGTACTTC. This encodes CASSFLAAPSYEQYF.

This clonotype was counted at least ten times. The genes are TRBV29-1 and TRBJ1-2; unclear D gene. The V and J ends lost 1 base and 7 bases respectively, with 13 bases between them. The CDR3 has 13 amino acids. Germline CDR1 SQVTM, CDR2 ANQGSEA. The CDR3: CSVEGDKGPGYTF. As DNA, the CDR3 is TGCAGCGTTGAAGGGGATAAGGGTCCTGGCTACACCTTC.

This clonotype was recorded at least ten times. The rearrangement links TRBV20-1 to TRBJ2-5, with 12 bases that match TRBD2. J lost 2 bases, V lost 1 base, and 5 bases had no gene match. The CDR3 contains 16 residues. Germline assignment: CDR1 DFQATT and CDR2 SNEGSKA (reference sequence). This CDR3 is CSARVGTSGGQETQYF. The CDR3 DNA sequence: TGCAGTGCTAGAGTAGGAACTAGCGGGGGGCAAGAGACCCAGTACTTC.

This clonotype was counted many times. The J gene is TRBJ2-1, the V gene TRBV7-9, with 9 positions matching TRBD1. The CDR3 sequence is 16 residues long. Per the germline V gene, CDR1 is SEHNR and CDR2 is FQNEAQ (reference sequence). J was trimmed by 8 bases and V by 5 bases; bases with no gene match: 13. Here the CDR3 DNA reads TGTGCCAGCAGCCTTCTTCCCGGGACAGGGTATCATGAGCAGTTCTTC. Amino acids: CASSLLPGTGYHEQFF.

In this sample, this clonotype turned up many times. The chain recombines TRBV3-1 with TRBJ2-2, with D possibly being TRBD2 (5 bases). Deletions cut 1 base from V and 1 base from J, with 7 bases between. The CDR3 contains 15 residues. The germline V gene encodes CDR1 LGHDT and CDR2 YNNKEL (reference sequence). The CDR3 coding sequence is TGTGCCAGCAGCCAAGGAGGGTGGAACACCGGGGAGCTGTTTTTT. Translation gives CASSQGGWNTGELFF.

This clonotype showed up many times. The rearrangement joins TRBV29-1 to TRBJ2-2; no clear D. Germline V CDR1 and CDR2: SQVTM, ANQGSEA. CDR3 length: 12 amino acids. Between the trimmed V and J ends, which lost 6 bases and 4 bases, there was a span of 9 bases. CDR3 nucleotides: TGCAGCGTGGGGTGGACCACCGGGGAGCTGTTTTTT. Translated, it gives CSVGWTTGELFF.

This clonotype was recorded at least ten times. The chain is built from TRBV6-5 and TRBJ1-1; maybe TRBD1 (5 bases). Germline CDR1 is MNHEY and CDR2 is SVGAGI. V lost 11 bases and J lost 6, with 16 bases in between. This CDR3 contains 12 residues. The CDR3 DNA is TGTGCCTGCTCCTCGGGGGTCTCTGAAGCTTTCTTT. Protein product: CACSSGVSEAFF.

This clonotype was seen many times. This chain uses TRBV5-1 with TRBJ2-7, with TRBD2 identical over 12 bases. Losses at the gene ends were 4 bases for V and 5 bases for J; bases not matched to a gene: 4. The germline CDR1 and CDR2 sequences are SGHRS and YFSETQ. The CDR3 totals 14 residues. In DNA form, the CDR3 reads TGCGCCAGCAGCACTAGCGGGGGGTCCCACGAGCAGTACTTC. It codes for CASSTSGGSHEQYF.

This clonotype has a count of ten or more. The V call is TRBV20-1, the J call TRBJ1-1; no definite D call. CDR1 and CDR2 from the germline V gene are DFQATT and SNEGSKA (reference sequence). Trimming pared 7 bases from V and 1 base from J, leaving 13 bases between. The CDR3 length is 13 residues. CDR3 nucleotides: TGCAGTGTACTCGGAGGATGGAACACTGAAGCTTTCTTT. It codes for CSVLGGWNTEAFF.

This clonotype was observed at least ten times. J is TRBJ1-2 and V is TRBV5-1; possible D gene TRBD1, 6 bases. Germline V gene lookup returns CDR1 SGHRS and CDR2 YFSETQ. V lost 0 bases, J lost 7 bases, and 13 bases lay in between. The CDR3 consists of 14 residues. The CDR3 loop is CASSLDRGARGYTF. The CDR3 DNA reads as TGCGCCAGCAGCTTGGATCGGGGGGCCCGTGGCTACACCTTC.

The sample holds many counts of this clonotype. The J gene is TRBJ1-2, the V gene TRBV20-1, with D perhaps TRBD1 (6 bases). V was shortened by 1 base and J by 6 bases, with 12 bases between the two germline ends. The CDR3 totals 13 residues. Germline values: CDR1 DFQATT, CDR2 SNEGSKA (reference sequence). The chain's CDR3 is CSARGRTVDGYTF. The CDR3 DNA reads as TGCAGTGCTAGAGGCCGGACAGTGGATGGCTACACCTTC.

By proportion, this clonotype is medium-sized. The chain recombines TRBV7-9 with TRBJ1-2, with D perhaps matching TRBD1 (6 bases). Germline V gene data show CDR1 as SEHNR and CDR2 as FQNEAQ (reference sequence). This CDR3 contains 14 residues. Trimming removed 1 base at V and 4 bases at J, with 10 bases between. CDR3 in amino acids: CASSLETGTYGYTF. CDR3 coding DNA: TGTGCCAGCAGCTTAGAGACAGGCACCTATGGCTACACCTTC.

Ten or more counts support this clonotype. The rearrangement links TRBV5-1 to TRBJ2-3; 12 nucleotides align to TRBD2. Germline CDR1 and CDR2: SGHRS and YFSETQ. This CDR3 has 19 amino acids. The junction had 12 bases not matched to a gene; V was cut back by 4 bases and J by 0 bases. The CDR3, as DNA: TGCGCCAGCAGCCCCGGGACTAGCGGGCCCCCCGTTAGCACAGATACGCAGTATTTT. It is translated as CASSPGTSGPPVSTDTQYF.

This clonotype was counted many times. Its ends do not fully match the called genes, so a read error is possible. The chain recombines TRBV5-6 with TRBJ1-2; no clear D. CDR1 and CDR2 from the germline V gene are SGHDT and YYEEEE. This CDR3 is 15 amino acids long. CDR3 protein: CASGLSFRNGYGYTF. The CDR3 DNA is TGTGCCAGCGGCTTGAGCTTCAGGAATGGCTATGGCTACACCTTC.

This clonotype was picked up many times. V is TRBV5-1 and J is TRBJ1-4; D gene uncertain. Trimming took 4 bases from V and 8 from J, leaving 15 bases between them. Per germline, CDR1 SGHRS and CDR2 YFSETQ. This CDR3 is built from 14 residues. In DNA, the CDR3 is TGCGCCAGCAGCCCGACACCCGGCGGAGAAAAACTGTTTTTT. Residues: CASSPTPGGEKLFF.

This clonotype was found many times. The chain is built from TRBV25-1 and TRBJ2-1; 8 bases match TRBD1. The V and J ends lost 5 bases and 3 bases, in that order; junction bases with no gene match: 6. Germline V CDR1 and CDR2: MGHDK, SYGVNS. The CDR3 extends over 15 amino acids. CDR3 residues: CASSKQGDRYNEQFF. CDR3 DNA sequence: TGTGCCAGCAGTAAACAGGGGGACCGCTACAATGAGCAGTTCTTC. The full variable domain, in which reference TRBV25-1 and TRBJ2-1 provide the parts outside the CDR3, is EADIYQTPRYLVIGTGKKITLECSQTMGHDKMYWYQQDPGMELHLIHYSYGVNSTEKGDLSSESTVSRIRTEHFPLTLESARPSHTSQYLCASSKQGDRYNEQFFGPGTRLTVL.

In this sample, this clonotype turned up many times. The V gene is TRBV5-1, the J gene TRBJ1-4; D possibly corresponds to TRBD1 (6 bases). CDR1 and CDR2 (germline): SGHRS, YFSETQ. This CDR3 contains 14 residues. With 0 bases removed from V and 8 bases from J, the gap between germline ends came to 11 bases. The CDR3 reads CASSLGTALEKLFF. The CDR3, as DNA: TGCGCCAGCAGCTTGGGGACAGCGTTAGAAAAACTGTTTTTT. The whole variable domain, filled in from reference TRBV5-1 and TRBJ1-4, reads KAGVTQTPRYLIKTRGQQVTLSCSPISGHRSVSWYQQTPGQGLQFLFEYFSETQRNKGNFPGRFSGRQFSNSRSEMNVSTLELGDSALYLCASSLGTALEKLFFGSGTQLSVL.

This clonotype was seen many times. V and J are TRBV5-1 and TRBJ2-6; D is perhaps TRBD1 (6 bases). The CDR3 is made up of 18 amino acids. In germline, CDR1 is SGHRS, CDR2 YFSETQ. Trimming cost V 0 bases and J 0 bases, with 13 bases left between them. The CDR3 sequence: CASSLVATGTSGANVLTF. The CDR3 DNA follows: TGCGCCAGCAGCTTGGTTGCGACAGGCACCTCTGGGGCCAACGTCCTGACTTTC.

This clonotype occurred many times. The chain carries TRBV25-1 and TRBJ1-4; 9 nucleotides match TRBD1. The CDR3 contains 15 residues. V shed 3 bases and J 7 bases; nucleotides not matched to a gene: 6. CDR1 MGHDK and CDR2 SYGVNS come from the germline V gene. CDR3 amino acids: CASSDETGGREKLFF. DNA of the CDR3: TGTGCCAGCAGTGATGAAACAGGGGGCCGTGAAAAACTGTTTTTT.

Turning to this clonotype: Since a much larger clone is just one base distant, this may be a read error. The V gene is TRBV18, the J gene TRBJ1-1, with D uncertain. The CDR3 has 14 amino acids. Germline assignment: CDR1 KGHSH and CDR2 LQKENI. CDR3 DNA sequence: TGTGTCAGCTCACCAAGTTTGGGAAACACTGAAGCTTTCTTT. Amino acid sequence: CVSSPSLGNTEAFF.

Ten or more counts support this clonotype. The chain links TRBV7-9 to TRBJ1-5; 8 nucleotides line up with TRBD1. The trim removed 4 bases at V and 7 bases at J, leaving 9 bases unmatched. The CDR3 extends over 15 amino acids. The germline CDR1 and CDR2 sequences are SEHNR and FQNEAQ (reference sequence). CDR3: CASSSSTGERQPQHF. CDR3 bases: TGTGCCAGCAGCTCTTCGACAGGGGAGCGCCAGCCCCAGCATTTT.

This clonotype was seen repeatedly, ten times or more. The V call is TRBV10-3, the J call TRBJ1-5, with TRBD1 identical over 8 bases. Germline loops: CDR1 ENHRY, CDR2 SYGVKD. V was pared by 2 bases and J by 2 bases, with 5 bases of the junction left unmatched. This CDR3 region has 16 residues. CDR3 in amino acids: CAISEPGGAGNQPQHF. CDR3 bases: TGTGCCATCAGTGAGCCAGGGGGCGCGGGCAATCAGCCCCAGCATTTT.

This clonotype was found many times. This sequence joins TRBV12-3 or TRBV12-4 and TRBJ2-5; D ambiguous. The CDR3 has 13 amino acids. The V end was cut by 5 bases, the J end by 2 bases, with 9 bases between. The CDR3 DNA follows: TGTGCCAGCAGTCCCCAGGTACAAGAGACCCAGTACTTC. Protein product: CASSPQVQETQYF.

This clonotype was seen repeatedly, ten times or more. The chain carries TRBV7-9 and TRBJ1-1; no clear D. Germline V gives CDR1 SEHNR, CDR2 FQNEAQ (reference sequence). The CDR3 is 13 amino acids. V was shortened by 1 base and J by 7 bases, with 10 bases between the two germline ends. The DNA of the CDR3 is TGTGCCAGCAGCTTAGAGTGGGGTATTGAAGCTTTCTTT. Its translation is CASSLEWGIEAFF.

Ten or more counts support this clonotype. The rearrangement uses TRBV7-7 and TRBJ1-4; the D is unclear. Deletions cut 3 bases from V and 5 bases from J, with 13 bases between. The germline V gene encodes CDR1 SSHAT and CDR2 FNYEAQ (reference sequence). This CDR3 contains 15 residues. In nucleotides, the CDR3 is TGTGCCAGCAGCTTGACGACGGCCTTGAATGAAAAACTGTTTTTT. Residues: CASSLTTALNEKLFF.